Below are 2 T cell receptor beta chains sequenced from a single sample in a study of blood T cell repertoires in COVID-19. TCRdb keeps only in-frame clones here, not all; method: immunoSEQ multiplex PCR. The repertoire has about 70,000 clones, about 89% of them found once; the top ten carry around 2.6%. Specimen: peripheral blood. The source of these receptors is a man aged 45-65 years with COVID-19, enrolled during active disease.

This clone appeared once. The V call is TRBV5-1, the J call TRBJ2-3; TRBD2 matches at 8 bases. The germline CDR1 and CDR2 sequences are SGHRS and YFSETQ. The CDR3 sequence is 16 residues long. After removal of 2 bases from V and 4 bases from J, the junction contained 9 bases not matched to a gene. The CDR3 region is CASSFSGSGPADTQYF. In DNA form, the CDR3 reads TGCGCCAGCAGCTTCAGCGGGAGTGGTCCCGCAGATACGCAGTATTTT.

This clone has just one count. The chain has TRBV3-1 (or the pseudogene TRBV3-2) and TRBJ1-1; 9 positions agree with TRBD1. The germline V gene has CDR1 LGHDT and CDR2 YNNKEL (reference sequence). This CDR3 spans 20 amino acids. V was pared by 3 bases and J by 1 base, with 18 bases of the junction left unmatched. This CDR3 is CASSQTNRGPDPRGNTEAFF. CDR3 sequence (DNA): TGTGCCAGCAGCCAGACGAACAGGGGGCCCGACCCTAGAGGGAACACTGAAGCTTTCTTT.